This T cell receptor (beta chain) is drawn from a study of patients and donors after allogeneic stem cell transplantation. TCRdb re-analysed the RT-PCR reads in MiXCR, keeping a single row per CDR3 protein. The sample records tens of thousands of distinct CDR3 sequences, roughly 48% being singletons. The CDR3 is 17 residues long. Germline CDR1 SGHTA, CDR2 FQGTGA. With 1 base removed from V and 4 bases from J, the gap between germline ends came to 16 bases. This chain links TRBV7-3 with TRBJ1-4; D may be TRBD1 (6 bases). This TCR was sampled from a human donor who was either an allogeneic HSCT recipient or a stem cell or donor lymphocyte infusion donor (not recorded which). It is not recorded whose cells these are; they may come from a transplant donor. Sequenced material: blood, either unsorted or a sorted T cell fraction (not recorded which). The CDR3 is CASSLKRSDSDNEKLFF. In DNA, the CDR3 is TGTGCCAGCAGCTTAAAAAGATCGGACAGTGATAATGAAAAACTGTTTTTT.